What follows are 3 T cell receptor beta chains derived from one specimen sequenced in a study of blood T cells in healthy people across ages. For the second PCR, which ran for about 6 to 12 cycles, a sample-barcoded 5' primer and a J-beta primer mix were used. TCRdb re-derived calls from the 5' RACE reads in MiXCR, one entry per CDR3 protein. The profile covers about 1.6 million distinct CDR3 sequences, with around 35% appearing a single time and approximately 11% taken by the ten largest. The specimen sequenced was blood. The origin of the receptors is a woman in her 30s in good health.

This clonotype was seen repeatedly, ten times or more. This CDR3 reads CASSQRRQSTYEQYF. The DNA of the CDR3 is TGCGCCAGCAGCCAAAGGAGACAGTCCACCTACGAGCAGTACTTC. The genes are TRBV4-1 and TRBJ2-7; possibly TRBD1 for D (5 bases). Germline CDR1 reads MGHRA; CDR2 reads YSYEKL. Trimming left V 2 bases short and J 2 bases short, with 13 bases between. This CDR3 is built from 15 residues.

Concerning this clonotype itself: Compared with germline, one end of the junction differs, possibly owing to a read error. The chain couples TRBV6-2 or TRBV6-3 to TRBJ1-3, with D unclear. The CDR3 has 15 amino acids. Germline CDR1 and CDR2: MNHEY and SVGEGT. The CDR3 loop reads CASSSYLGSGNAIYF. DNA of the CDR3: TGTGCCAGCAGTTCTTACTTAGGATCTGGAAACGCCATATATTTT.

This clonotype showed up just once. A much larger clone is a single base away; this may be a read error. The V gene is TRBV29-1, the J gene TRBJ2-2; a possible D gene is TRBD2 (5 bases). The CDR3 spans 13 residues. The germline V gene encodes CDR1 SQVTM and CDR2 ANQGSEA. Here the CDR3 DNA reads TGCAGCGTTAGCGTCCGAGGCACCGGGGAGCGGTTTTTT. Encoded protein: CSVSVRGTGERFF.